This TCR beta chain was sequenced during a study of blood T cell repertoires in COVID-19. Trimming shortened V by 0 bases and J by 2 bases, and 11 bases separated the two germline ends. The germline CDR1 and CDR2 sequences are SGHTA and FQGNSA. The CDR3 sequence is 15 residues long. The repertoire was sequenced with immunoSEQ multiplex PCR; TCRdb's copy has only in-frame clones and lacks some. The sample lists 380,000 or so clones, approximately 90% occurring once. Source material: PBMCs or T cells enriched from blood (not recorded which). The clonotype originates from a woman aged 30 to 39 with acute COVID-19. The V gene is TRBV7-2, the J gene TRBJ2-7; no firm D call. CDR3 protein: CASSLAGSETYEQYF. CDR3 DNA: TGTGCCAGCAGCTTAGCAGGCAGCGAGACCTACGAGCAGTACTTC.